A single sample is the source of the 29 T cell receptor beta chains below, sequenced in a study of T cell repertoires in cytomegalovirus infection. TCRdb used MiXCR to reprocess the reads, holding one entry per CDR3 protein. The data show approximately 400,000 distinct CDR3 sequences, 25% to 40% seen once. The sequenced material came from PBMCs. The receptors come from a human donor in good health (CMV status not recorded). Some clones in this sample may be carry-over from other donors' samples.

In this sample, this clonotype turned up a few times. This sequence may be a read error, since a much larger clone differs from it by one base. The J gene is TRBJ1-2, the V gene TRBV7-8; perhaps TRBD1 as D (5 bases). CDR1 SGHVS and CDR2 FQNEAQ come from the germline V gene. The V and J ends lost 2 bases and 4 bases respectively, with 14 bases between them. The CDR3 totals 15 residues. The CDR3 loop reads CASSLMDNAGYGYTF. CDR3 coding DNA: TGTGCCAGCAGCTTAATGGACAACGCTGGCTATGGCTACACCTTC.

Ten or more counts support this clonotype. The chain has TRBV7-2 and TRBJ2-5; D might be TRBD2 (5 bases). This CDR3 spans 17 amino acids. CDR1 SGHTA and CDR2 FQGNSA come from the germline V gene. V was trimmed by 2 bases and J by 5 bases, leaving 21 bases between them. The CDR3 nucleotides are TGTGCCAGCAGCTTACCCCCACGGGATTGGGCGACGGAGACCCAGTACTTC. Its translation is CASSLPPRDWATETQYF. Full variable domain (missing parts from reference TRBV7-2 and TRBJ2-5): GAGVSQSPSNKVTEKGKDVELRCDPISGHTALYWYRQSLGQGLEFLIYFQGNSAPDKSGLPSDRFSAERTGGSVSTLTIQRTQQEDSAVYLCASSLPPRDWATETQYFGPGTRLLVL.

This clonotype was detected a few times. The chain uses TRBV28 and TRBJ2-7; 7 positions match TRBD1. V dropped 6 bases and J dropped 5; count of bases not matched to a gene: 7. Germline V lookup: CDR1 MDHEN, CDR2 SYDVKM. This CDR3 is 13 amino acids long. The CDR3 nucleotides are TGTGCCAGCAGCGTTGGACAGGTCAACGAGCAGTACTTC. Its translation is CASSVGQVNEQYF.

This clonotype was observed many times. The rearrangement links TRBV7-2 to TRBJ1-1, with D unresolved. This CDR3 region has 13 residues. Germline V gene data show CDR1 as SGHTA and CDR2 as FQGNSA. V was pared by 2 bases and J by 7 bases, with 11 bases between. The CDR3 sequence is CASSLMSDFEAFF. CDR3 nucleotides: TGTGCCAGCAGCTTAATGTCAGACTTTGAAGCTTTCTTT.

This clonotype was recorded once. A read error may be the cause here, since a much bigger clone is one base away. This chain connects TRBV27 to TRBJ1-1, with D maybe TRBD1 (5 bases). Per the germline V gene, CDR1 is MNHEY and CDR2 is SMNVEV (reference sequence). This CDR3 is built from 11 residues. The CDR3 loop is CAGSSNREAFF. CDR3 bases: TGTGCCGGCAGTTCCAACAGGGAAGCTTTCTTT.

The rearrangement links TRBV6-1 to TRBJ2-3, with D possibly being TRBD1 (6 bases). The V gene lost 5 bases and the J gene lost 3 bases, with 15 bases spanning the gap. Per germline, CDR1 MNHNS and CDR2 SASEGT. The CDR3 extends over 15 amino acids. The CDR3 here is CASSTITGKTDTQYF. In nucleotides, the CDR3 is TGTGCCAGCAGTACTATTACAGGGAAAACAGATACGCAGTATTTT.

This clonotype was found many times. The CDR3 DNA follows: TGTGCCAGCAGGGAACAGGGTTCGGGCACAGATACGCAGTATTTT. Translated: CASREQGSGTDTQYF. The chain employs TRBV2 and TRBJ2-3; D may be TRBD1 (6 bases). Trimming pared 6 bases from V and 1 base from J, leaving 14 bases between. The CDR3 runs 15 residues. Germline V gene lookup returns CDR1 SNHLY and CDR2 FYNNEI.

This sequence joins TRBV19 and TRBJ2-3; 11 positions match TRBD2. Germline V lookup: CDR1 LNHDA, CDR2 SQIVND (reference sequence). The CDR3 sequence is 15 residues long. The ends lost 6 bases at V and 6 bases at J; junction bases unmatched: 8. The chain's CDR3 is CASREGLADRDTQYF. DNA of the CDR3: TGTGCCAGTAGAGAGGGACTAGCGGATCGGGATACGCAGTATTTT. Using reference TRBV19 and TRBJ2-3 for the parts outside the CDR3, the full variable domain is DGGITQSPKYLFRKEGQNVTLSCEQNLNHDAMYWYRQDPGQGLRLIYYSQIVNDFQKGDIAEGYSVSREKKESFPLTVTSAQKNPTAFYLCASREGLADRDTQYFGPGTRLTVL.

CDR3 loop: CASSLNRDRGSREQYF. The DNA for the CDR3 is TGTGCCAGCAGTTTGAACCGGGACAGGGGTTCGAGAGAGCAGTACTTC. The chain employs TRBV6-5 and TRBJ2-7, with 10 nucleotides matching TRBD1. CDR1 and CDR2 (germline): MNHEY, SVGAGI. The CDR3 runs 16 residues. V lost 4 bases, J lost 7 bases, and 13 bases stayed unmatched.

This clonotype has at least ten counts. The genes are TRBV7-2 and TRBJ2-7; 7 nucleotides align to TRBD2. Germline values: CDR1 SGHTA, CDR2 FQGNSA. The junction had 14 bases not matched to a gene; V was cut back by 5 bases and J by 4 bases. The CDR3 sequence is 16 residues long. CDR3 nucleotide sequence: TGTGCCAGCAGCCTCCGGTCAGGGACTACCCTTTACGAGCAGTACTTC. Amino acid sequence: CASSLRSGTTLYEQYF. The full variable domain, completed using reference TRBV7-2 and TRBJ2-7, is GAGVSQSPSNKVTEKGKDVELRCDPISGHTALYWYRQSLGQGLEFLIYFQGNSAPDKSGLPSDRFSAERTGGSVSTLTIQRTQQEDSAVYLCASSLRSGTTLYEQYFGPGTRLTVT.

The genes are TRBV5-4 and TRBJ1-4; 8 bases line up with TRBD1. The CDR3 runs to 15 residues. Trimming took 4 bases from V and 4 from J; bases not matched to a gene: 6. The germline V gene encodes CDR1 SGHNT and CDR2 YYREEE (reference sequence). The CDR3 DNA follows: TGTGCCAGCAGCACAGGGGGTACCCTTAATGAAAAACTGTTTTTT. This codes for CASSTGGTLNEKLFF.

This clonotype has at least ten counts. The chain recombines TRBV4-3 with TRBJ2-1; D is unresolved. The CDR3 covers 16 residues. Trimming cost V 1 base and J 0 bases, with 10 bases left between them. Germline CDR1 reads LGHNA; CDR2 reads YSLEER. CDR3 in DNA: TGCGCCAGCAGCCAAGGACCGACGAGCTCCTACAATGAGCAGTTCTTC. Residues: CASSQGPTSSYNEQFF.

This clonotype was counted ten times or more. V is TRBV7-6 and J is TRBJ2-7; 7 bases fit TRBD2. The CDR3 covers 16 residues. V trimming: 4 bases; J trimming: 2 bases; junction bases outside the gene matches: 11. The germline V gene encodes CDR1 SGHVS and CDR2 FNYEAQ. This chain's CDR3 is CASSSSPASGTYEQYF. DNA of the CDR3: TGTGCCAGCAGCTCCTCCCCGGCTAGCGGTACCTACGAGCAGTACTTC. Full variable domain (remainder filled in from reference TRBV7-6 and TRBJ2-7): GAGVSQSPRYKVTKRGQDVALRCDPISGHVSLYWYRQALGQGPEFLTYFNYEAQQDKSGLPNDRFSAERPEGSISTLTIQRTEQRDSAMYRCASSSSPASGTYEQYFGPGTRLTVT.

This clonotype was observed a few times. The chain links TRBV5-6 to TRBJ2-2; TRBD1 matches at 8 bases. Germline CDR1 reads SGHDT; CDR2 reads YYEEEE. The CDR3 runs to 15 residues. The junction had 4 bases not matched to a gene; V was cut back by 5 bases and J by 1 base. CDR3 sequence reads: CASRLGQVNTGELFF. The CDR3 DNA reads TGTGCCAGCAGACTGGGACAGGTGAACACCGGGGAGCTGTTTTTT.

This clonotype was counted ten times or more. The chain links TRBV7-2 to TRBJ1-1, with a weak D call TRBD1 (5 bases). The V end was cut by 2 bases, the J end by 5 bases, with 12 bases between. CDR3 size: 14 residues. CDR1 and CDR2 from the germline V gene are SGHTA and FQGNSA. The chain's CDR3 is CASSLWGASTEAFF. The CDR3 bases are TGTGCCAGCAGCTTATGGGGCGCGTCAACTGAAGCTTTCTTT. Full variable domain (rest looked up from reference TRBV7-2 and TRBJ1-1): GAGVSQSPSNKVTEKGKDVELRCDPISGHTALYWYRQSLGQGLEFLIYFQGNSAPDKSGLPSDRFSAERTGGSVSTLTIQRTQQEDSAVYLCASSLWGASTEAFFGQGTRLTVV.

The CDR3 loop is CASSLGGFDYTF. The CDR3 DNA follows: TGTGCCAGCAGTTTAGGAGGGTTTGACTACACCTTC. The chain joins TRBV12-3 or TRBV12-4 to TRBJ1-2, with D uncertain. Trimming pared 1 base from V and 10 bases from J, leaving 10 bases between. CDR3 length: 12 amino acids.

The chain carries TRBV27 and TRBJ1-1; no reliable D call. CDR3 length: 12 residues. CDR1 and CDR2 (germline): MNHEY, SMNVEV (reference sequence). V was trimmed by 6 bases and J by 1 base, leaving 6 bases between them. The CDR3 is CASRGANTEAFF. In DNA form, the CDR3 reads TGTGCCAGCAGGGGTGCGAACACTGAAGCTTTCTTT.

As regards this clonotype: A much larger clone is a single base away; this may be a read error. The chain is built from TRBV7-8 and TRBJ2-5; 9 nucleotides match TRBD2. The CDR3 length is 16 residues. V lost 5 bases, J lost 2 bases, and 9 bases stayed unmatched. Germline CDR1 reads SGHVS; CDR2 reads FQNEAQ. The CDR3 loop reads CASSPRSLAGQETQYF. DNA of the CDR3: TGTGCCAGCAGCCCGCGCAGTCTAGCGGGGCAAGAGACCCAGTACTTC.

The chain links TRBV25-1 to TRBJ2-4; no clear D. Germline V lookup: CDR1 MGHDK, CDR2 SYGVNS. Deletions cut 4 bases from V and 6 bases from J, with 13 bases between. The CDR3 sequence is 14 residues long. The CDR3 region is CASSADGAPNIQYF. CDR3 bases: TGTGCCAGCAGTGCGGACGGAGCCCCAAACATTCAGTACTTC.

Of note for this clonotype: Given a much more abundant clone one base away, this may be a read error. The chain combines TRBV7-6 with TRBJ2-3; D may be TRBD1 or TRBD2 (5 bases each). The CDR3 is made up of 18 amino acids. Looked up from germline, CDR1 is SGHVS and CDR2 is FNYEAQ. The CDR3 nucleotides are TGTTCCAGCAGCTTAGAGCGGCACCGGGACCCCCCAAGATGGACGCAGTATTTT. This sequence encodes CSSSLERHRDPPRWTQYF.

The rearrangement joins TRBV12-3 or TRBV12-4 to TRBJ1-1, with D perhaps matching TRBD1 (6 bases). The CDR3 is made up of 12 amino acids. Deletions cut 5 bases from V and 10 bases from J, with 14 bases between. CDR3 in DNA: TGTGCCAGCAGTCAAACCCCAGGGGCAGCTTTCTTT. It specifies CASSQTPGAAFF.

The CDR3: CSARDRGFSYEQYF. For the CDR3, the DNA is TGCAGTGCTCGGGACAGGGGCTTCTCCTACGAGCAGTACTTC. This chain uses TRBV20-1 with TRBJ2-7; the match to TRBD1 covers 10 bases. V lost 5 bases and J lost 0; bases outside the gene matches: 4. CDR3 length equals 14 residues. Germline V gene sequence: CDR1 DFQATT, CDR2 SNEGSKA (reference sequence).

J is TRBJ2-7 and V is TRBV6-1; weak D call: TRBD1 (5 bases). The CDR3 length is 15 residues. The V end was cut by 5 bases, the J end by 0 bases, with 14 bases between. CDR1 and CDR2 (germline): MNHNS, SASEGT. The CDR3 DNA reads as TGTGCCAGCAGTCCCGACAGACCGAGCTCCTACGAGCAGTACTTC. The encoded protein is CASSPDRPSSYEQYF.

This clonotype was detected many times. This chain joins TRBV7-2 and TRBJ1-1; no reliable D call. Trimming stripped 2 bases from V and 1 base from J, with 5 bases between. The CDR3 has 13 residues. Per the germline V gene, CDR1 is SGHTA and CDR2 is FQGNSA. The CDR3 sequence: CASSLRANTEAFF. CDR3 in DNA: TGTGCCAGCAGCTTAAGAGCGAACACTGAAGCTTTCTTT. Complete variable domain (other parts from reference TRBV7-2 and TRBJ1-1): GAGVSQSPSNKVTEKGKDVELRCDPISGHTALYWYRQSLGQGLEFLIYFQGNSAPDKSGLPSDRFSAERTGGSVSTLTIQRTQQEDSAVYLCASSLRANTEAFFGQGTRLTVV.

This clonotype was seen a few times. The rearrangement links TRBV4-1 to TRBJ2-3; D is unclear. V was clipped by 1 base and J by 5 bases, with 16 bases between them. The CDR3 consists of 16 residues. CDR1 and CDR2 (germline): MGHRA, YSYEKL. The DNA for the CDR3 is TGCGCCAGCAGCCAAGCTGCAGGAGCGAGCGAAGATACGCAGTATTTT. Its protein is CASSQAAGASEDTQYF.

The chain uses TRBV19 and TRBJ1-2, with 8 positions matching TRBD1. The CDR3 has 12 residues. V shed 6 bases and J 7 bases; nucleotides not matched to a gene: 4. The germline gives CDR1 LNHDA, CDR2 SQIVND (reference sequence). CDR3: CASSKTGAGYTF. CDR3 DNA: TGTGCCAGTAGCAAGACAGGGGCTGGCTACACCTTC.

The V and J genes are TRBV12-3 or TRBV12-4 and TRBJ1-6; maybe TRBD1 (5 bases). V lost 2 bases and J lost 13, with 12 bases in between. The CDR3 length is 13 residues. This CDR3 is CASSLMGKGPLHF. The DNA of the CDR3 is TGTGCCAGCAGTTTAATGGGAAAGGGGCCCCTCCACTTT.

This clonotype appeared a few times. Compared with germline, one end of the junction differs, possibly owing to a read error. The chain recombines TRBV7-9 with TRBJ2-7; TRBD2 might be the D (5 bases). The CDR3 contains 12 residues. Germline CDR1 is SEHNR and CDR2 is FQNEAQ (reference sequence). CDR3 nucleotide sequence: TGTGCCAGCAGCCCCGAGGGCGGCACCGAGACCTTC. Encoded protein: CASSPEGGTETF.

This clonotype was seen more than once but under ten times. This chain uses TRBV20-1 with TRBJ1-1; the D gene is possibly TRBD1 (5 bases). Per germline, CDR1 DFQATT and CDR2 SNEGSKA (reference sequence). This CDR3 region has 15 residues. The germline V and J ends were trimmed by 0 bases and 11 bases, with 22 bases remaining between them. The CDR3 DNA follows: TGCAGTGCTAGAGATCCAAACAGGCTTCAACCGTTCGCTTTCTTT. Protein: CSARDPNRLQPFAFF.